This passage covers 14 T cell receptor beta chains from one sample sequenced in a study of identifying expanded T cells in peripheral blood. TCRdb's table, derived via immunoSEQ multiplex PCR, lists solely in-frame clones and lacks some. The sample contains 84,000 or so clones, approximately 90% of which appear only once. The sample was blood. These receptors came from a person aged 18 to 75 in good health.

The J gene is TRBJ1-5, the V gene TRBV28; 7 nucleotides match TRBD1. The germline V gene has CDR1 MDHEN and CDR2 SYDVKM. This CDR3 contains 15 residues. V was clipped by 3 bases and J by 4 bases; unmatched bases: 6. The chain's CDR3 is CASSFPGTVNQPQHF. CDR3 nucleotide sequence: TGTGCCAGCAGTTTCCCCGGGACAGTAAATCAGCCCCAGCATTTT.

This chain joins TRBV19 and TRBJ2-1; 7 bases line up with TRBD2. The CDR3 totals 14 residues. The germline CDR1 and CDR2 sequences are LNHDA and SQIVND (reference sequence). V lost 10 bases, J lost 7 bases, and 13 bases stayed unmatched. The chain's CDR3 is CATHKRDGSNEQFF. DNA for the CDR3: TGTGCCACCCACAAGCGGGACGGTTCTAATGAGCAGTTCTTC.

The V and J genes are TRBV30 and TRBJ1-2; a weak D match, TRBD1 (5 bases). The CDR3 extends over 13 amino acids. Trimming stripped 4 bases from V and 2 bases from J, with 11 bases between. From germline, CDR1 is GTSNPN and CDR2 SVGIG (reference sequence). CDR3: CAWNEGANYGYTF. The CDR3 DNA reads as TGTGCCTGGAACGAAGGGGCCAACTATGGCTACACCTTC.

V and J are TRBV28 and TRBJ1-2; TRBD1 matches at 9 bases. The CDR3 consists of 14 residues. CDR1 and CDR2 from the germline V gene are MDHEN and SYDVKM. With 6 bases clipped from V and 4 bases from J, the junction kept 6 bases outside the gene matches. The CDR3 reads CASRYLDRGYGYTF. In nucleotides, the CDR3 is TGTGCCAGCAGATACCTGGACAGGGGCTATGGCTACACCTTC.

This clone was seen once. The chain employs TRBV10-3 and TRBJ2-1; D ambiguous. Germline values: CDR1 ENHRY, CDR2 SYGVKD. Trimming shortened V by 4 bases and J by 8 bases, and 15 bases separated the two germline ends. The CDR3 is made up of 14 amino acids. CDR3: CAISAGKSIDEQFF. The DNA of the CDR3 is TGTGCCATCAGTGCGGGCAAGTCCATTGATGAGCAGTTCTTC.

The chain couples TRBV11-2 to TRBJ1-1; no definite D call. The CDR3 extends over 15 amino acids. The germline V gene encodes CDR1 SGHAT and CDR2 FQNNGV. Trimming shortened V by 4 bases and J by 4 bases, and 16 bases separated the two germline ends. The CDR3 here is CASSSLQQPGTEAFF. The CDR3 DNA sequence: TGTGCCAGCAGCTCCCTGCAACAGCCGGGCACTGAAGCTTTCTTT.

The genes are TRBV7-8 and TRBJ2-1; 10 nucleotides agree with TRBD2. Germline V CDR1 and CDR2: SGHVS, FQNEAQ. CDR3 size: 15 residues. V gave up 8 bases and J gave up 6 bases; unmatched junction bases: 10. This CDR3 reads CASVNGVAGGNEQFF. The CDR3 DNA sequence: TGTGCCAGCGTCAATGGGGTAGCGGGGGGCAATGAGCAGTTCTTC.

The chain uses TRBV5-1 and TRBJ2-7; 10 nucleotides match TRBD2. The CDR3 covers 15 residues. V lost 0 bases and J lost 4; bases outside the gene matches: 4. Germline lookup yields CDR1 SGHRS and CDR2 YFSETQ. The CDR3 loop reads CASSLVPSGSYEQYF. In nucleotides, the CDR3 is TGCGCCAGCAGCTTGGTGCCTAGCGGGAGTTACGAGCAGTACTTC.

This chain joins TRBV2 and TRBJ1-4, with 9 positions matching TRBD1. In germline, CDR1 is SNHLY, CDR2 FYNNEI. This CDR3 is built from 14 residues. The V and J ends lost 4 bases and 7 bases, in that order; junction bases with no gene match: 4. The CDR3 spells CASSGDRGAEKLFF. CDR3 sequence (DNA): TGTGCCAGCAGTGGAGACAGGGGGGCTGAAAAACTGTTTTTT.

The chain employs TRBV30 and TRBJ1-3; no clear D. V was shortened by 4 bases and J by 4 bases, with 8 bases between the two germline ends. This CDR3 has 12 amino acids. CDR1 is GTSNPN and CDR2 is SVGIG in the germline V gene (reference sequence). In DNA form, the CDR3 reads TGTGCCTGGAAACATTTGGGAAACACCATATATTTT. It translates to CAWKHLGNTIYF. Together with reference TRBV30 and TRBJ1-3, the CDR3 gives the full variable domain: SQTIHQWPATLVQPVGSPLSLECTVEGTSNPNLYWYRQAAGRGLQLLFYSVGIGQISSEVPQNLSASRPQDRQFILSSKKLLLSDSGFYLCAWKHLGNTIYFGEGSWLTVV.

This rearrangement joins TRBV9 to TRBJ1-2; a possible D gene is TRBD1 (6 bases). Trimming cost V 2 bases and J 1 base, with 15 bases left between them. The CDR3 spans 16 residues. Germline V gene data show CDR1 as SGDLS and CDR2 as YYNGEE. The CDR3 region has the DNA TGTGCCAGCAGCGTCTCACAGGGAGGGAATAACTATGGCTACACCTTC. It yields the protein CASSVSQGGNNYGYTF. Based on the CDR3 plus reference TRBV9 and TRBJ1-2, the full variable domain is DSGVTQTPKHLITATGQRVTLRCSPRSGDLSVYWYQQSLDQGLQFLIQYYNGEERAKGNILERFSAQQFPDLHSELNLSSLELGDSALYFCASSVSQGGNNYGYTFGSGTRLTVV.

The chain uses TRBV7-9 and TRBJ1-1; 7 bases are a match to TRBD1. The CDR3 covers 16 residues. V lost 2 bases and J lost 6; bases outside the gene matches: 12. Per the germline V gene, CDR1 is SEHNR and CDR2 is FQNEAQ (reference sequence). In DNA form, the CDR3 reads TGTGCCAGCAGCTTACCGTATACAGGGGATAGGGCTGAAGCTTTCTTT. It codes for CASSLPYTGDRAEAFF.

The V gene is TRBV5-6, the J gene TRBJ1-5; no reliable D call. V lost 4 bases and J lost 0, with 11 bases in between. CDR1 and CDR2 from the germline V gene are SGHDT and YYEEEE. The CDR3 is 15 residues long. DNA of the CDR3: TGTGCCAGCAGCCGCCTCGAGTATAGCAATCAGCCCCAGCATTTT. It specifies CASSRLEYSNQPQHF.

The chain carries TRBV5-1 and TRBJ2-1; 9 bases map to TRBD1. This CDR3 region has 16 residues. The V gene's germline CDR1 is SGHRS and CDR2 YFSETQ. Losses at the gene ends were 2 bases for V and 1 base for J; bases not matched to a gene: 4. The CDR3 is CASSLTGTGSYNEQFF. The CDR3 coding sequence is TGCGCCAGCAGCTTAACCGGGACAGGGTCCTACAATGAGCAGTTCTTC.